The text below deals with one TCR beta chain. Its antigen is still unknown. This sample is drawn from a study of T cells in Graves' hyperthyroidism and ophthalmopathy. The overall study: Pretreatment peripheral blood was obtained at initial diagnosis. Study results and limitations: Using 13 V-J features, a model discriminated ophthalmopathy from stable hyperthyroidism.

Amplification of TCR beta CDR3 regions used RNA as the template. The TCR CDR3 was amplified in a first-round RT-PCR using the HTBI primer set. A single record per CDR3 protein comes from TCRdb applying MiXCR to the multiplex PCR reads. The repertoire includes hundreds of thousands of distinct CDR3 sequences, roughly an eighth of them detected once, and 30% to 35% sits in the top ten. Germline-derived CDR1 and CDR2 are SGHNT and YENEEA. V lost 4 bases, J lost 3 bases, and 7 bases stayed unmatched. The CDR3 runs to 17 residues. Sequenced: blood. The chain couples TRBV11-3 to TRBJ2-5; the match to TRBD2 covers 14 bases. The TCR was taken from a woman in her 40s with Graves' ophthalmopathy. As DNA, the CDR3 is TGTGCCAGCAGCTCCGCCGGGACTAGCGGGGGAAAAGAGACCCAGTACTTC. Protein sequence: CASSSAGTSGGKETQYF.